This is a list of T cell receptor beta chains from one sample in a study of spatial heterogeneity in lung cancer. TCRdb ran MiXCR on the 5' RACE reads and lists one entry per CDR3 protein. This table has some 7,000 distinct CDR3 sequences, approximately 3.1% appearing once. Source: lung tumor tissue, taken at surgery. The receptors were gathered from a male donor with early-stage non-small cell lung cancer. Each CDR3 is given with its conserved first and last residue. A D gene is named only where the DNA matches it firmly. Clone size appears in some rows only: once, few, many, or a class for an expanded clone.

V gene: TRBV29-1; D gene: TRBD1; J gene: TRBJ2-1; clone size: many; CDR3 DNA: TGCAGCGTTCCTCGAGATGGACAGGTTCTTTACAATGAGCAGTTCTTC; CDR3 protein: CSVPRDGQVLYNEQFF
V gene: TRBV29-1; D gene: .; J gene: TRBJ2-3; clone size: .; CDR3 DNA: TGCAGCGCCGCAAGCCCAGGGGAGCAGTATTTT; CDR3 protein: CSAASPGEQYF
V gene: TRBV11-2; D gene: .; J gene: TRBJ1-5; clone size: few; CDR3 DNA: TGTGCCAGCAGCTTAGACAGGGGTAATCAGCCCCAGCATTTT; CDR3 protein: CASSLDRGNQPQHF
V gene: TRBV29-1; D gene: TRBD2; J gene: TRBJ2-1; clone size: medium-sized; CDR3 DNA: TGCAGCGTTGGGGGGCAGGCGGGAGGAGGGATCTTC; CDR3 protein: CSVGGQAGGGIF
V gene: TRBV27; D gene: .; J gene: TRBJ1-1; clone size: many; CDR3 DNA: TGTGCCAGCATTGGAGGAGGAGAAACTGAAGCTTTCTTT; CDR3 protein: CASIGGGETEAFF
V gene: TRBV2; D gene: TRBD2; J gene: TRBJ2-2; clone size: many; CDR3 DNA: TGTGCCAGCATCAGCGGGGTTGACACCGGGGAGCTGTTTTTT; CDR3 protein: CASISGVDTGELFF
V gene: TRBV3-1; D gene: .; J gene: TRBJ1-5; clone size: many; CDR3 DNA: TGTGCCAGCAGCCAAGCCAACGGGTTGAGGAGCAATCAGCCCCAGCATTTT; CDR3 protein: CASSQANGLRSNQPQHF
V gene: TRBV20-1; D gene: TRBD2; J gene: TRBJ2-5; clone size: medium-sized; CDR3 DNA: TGCAGTGCTAGAGATTATTCGGGGGGGGGCCCGCAAGAGACCCAGTACTTC; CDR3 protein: CSARDYSGGGPQETQYF
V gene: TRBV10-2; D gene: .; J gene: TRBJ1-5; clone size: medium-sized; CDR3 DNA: TGCGCCAGCAGTTCAGACGTCAATCAGCCCCAGCATTTT; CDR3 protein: CASSSDVNQPQHF
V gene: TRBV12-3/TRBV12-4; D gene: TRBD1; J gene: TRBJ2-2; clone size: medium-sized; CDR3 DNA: TGTGCCAGCAGTCCTCCCGCAGGGGGCCCCCCCGGGGAGCTGTTTTTT; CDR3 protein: CASSPPAGGPPGELFF
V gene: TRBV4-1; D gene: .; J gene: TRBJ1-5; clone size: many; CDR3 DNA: TGCGCCAGCAGCCTTCCCGGGACGGTGAATCAGCCCCAGCATTTT; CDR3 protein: CASSLPGTVNQPQHF
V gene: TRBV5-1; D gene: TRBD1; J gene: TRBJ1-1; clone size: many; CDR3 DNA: TGCGCCAGCAGCATCCGACAGGGAGACACTGAAGCTTTCTTT; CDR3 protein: CASSIRQGDTEAFF
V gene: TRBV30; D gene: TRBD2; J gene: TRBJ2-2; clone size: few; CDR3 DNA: TGTGCCTGGAGAAGTAGCGGGAGGGCCGGGGAGCTGTTTTTT; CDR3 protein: CAWRSSGRAGELFF
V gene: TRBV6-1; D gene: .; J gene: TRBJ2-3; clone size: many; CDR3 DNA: TGTGCCAGCAGTCCCCGGGGGACTAGCACAGATACGCAGTATTTT; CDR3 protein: CASSPRGTSTDTQYF
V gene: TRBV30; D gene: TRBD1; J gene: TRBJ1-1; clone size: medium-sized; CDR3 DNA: TGTGCCTGGGGGACAGGGTTACAACGAAACACTGAAGCTTTCTTT; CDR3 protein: CAWGTGLQRNTEAFF
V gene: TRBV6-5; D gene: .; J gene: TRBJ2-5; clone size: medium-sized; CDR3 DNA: TGTGCCAGCAGTTACAGCTTGGACGGGGTAGGAGAGACCCAGTACTTC; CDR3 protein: CASSYSLDGVGETQYF
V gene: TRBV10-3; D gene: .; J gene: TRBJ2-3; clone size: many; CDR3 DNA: TGTGCCATCACTGCTTCTGACAAATACACAGATACGCAGTATTTT; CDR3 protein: CAITASDKYTDTQYF
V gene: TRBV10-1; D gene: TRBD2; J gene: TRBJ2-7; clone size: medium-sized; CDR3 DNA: TGCGCCAGCGCCCCGAGCGGGGTCTCCTACGAGCAGTACTTC; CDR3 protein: CASAPSGVSYEQYF
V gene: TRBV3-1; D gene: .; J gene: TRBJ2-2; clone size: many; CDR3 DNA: TGTGCCAGCAGCCAAGAACGGGGACTTTACATTGGCACCGGGGAGCTGTTTTTT; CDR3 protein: CASSQERGLYIGTGELFF
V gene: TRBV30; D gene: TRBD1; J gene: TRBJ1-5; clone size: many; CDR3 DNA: TGTGCCTGGAGTGCTACGAGACAGGGTCAAAGATATCAGCCCCAGCATTTT; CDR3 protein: CAWSATRQGQRYQPQHF
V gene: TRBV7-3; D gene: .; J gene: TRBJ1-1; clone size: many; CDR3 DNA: TGTGCCAGCAGCGGGGTCCCGGGCACTGAAGCTTTCTTT; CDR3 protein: CASSGVPGTEAFF
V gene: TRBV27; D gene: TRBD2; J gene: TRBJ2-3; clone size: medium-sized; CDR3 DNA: TGTGCCAGCAGCCCATGGGGGGGGACGAGCACAGATACGCAGTATTTT; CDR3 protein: CASSPWGGTSTDTQYF
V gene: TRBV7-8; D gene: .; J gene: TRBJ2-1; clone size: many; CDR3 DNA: TGTGCCAGCACCCTGGGAGGTTCGGGCGGTAACAATGAGCAGTTCTTC; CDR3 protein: CASTLGGSGGNNEQFF
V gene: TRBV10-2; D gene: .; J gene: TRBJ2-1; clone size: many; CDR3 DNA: TGCGCCAGCAGGGGAAGGCGGGACCTAACGAAGGATGAGCAGTTCTTC; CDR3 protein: CASRGRRDLTKDEQFF
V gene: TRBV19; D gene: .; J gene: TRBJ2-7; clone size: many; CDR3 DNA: TGTGCCAGTAGTGCGGGGCCCTACGAGCAGTACTTC; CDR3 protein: CASSAGPYEQYF
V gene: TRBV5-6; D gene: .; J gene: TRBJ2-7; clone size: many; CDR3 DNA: TGTGCCAGCAGCTTGCAGGGGATCTCCTACGAGCAGTACTTC; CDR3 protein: CASSLQGISYEQYF
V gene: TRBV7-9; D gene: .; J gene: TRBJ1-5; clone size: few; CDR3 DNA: TGTGCCAGCAGCTCGACAGGCAACAATCAGCCCCAGCATTTT; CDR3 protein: CASSSTGNNQPQHF
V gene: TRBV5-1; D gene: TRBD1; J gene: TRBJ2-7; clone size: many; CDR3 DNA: TGCGCCAGCAGCCCTTCACCCGGGGACAGCTTCGCCGAGCAGTACTTC; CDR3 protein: CASSPSPGDSFAEQYF
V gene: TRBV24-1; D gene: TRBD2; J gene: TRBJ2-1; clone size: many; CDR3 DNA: TGTGCCACCAGCGGTATAATTCTAGCGGGAGGAACGGATGAGCAGTTCTTC; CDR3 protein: CATSGIILAGGTDEQFF
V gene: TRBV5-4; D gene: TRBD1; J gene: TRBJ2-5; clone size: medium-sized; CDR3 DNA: TGTGCCAGCAGCTCGCGGGACAGGGGAGGGCAAGAGACCCAGTACTTC; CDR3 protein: CASSSRDRGGQETQYF
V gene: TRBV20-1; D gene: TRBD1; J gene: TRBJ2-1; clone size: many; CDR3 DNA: TGCAGTGCTCCATCCGGGACAGACCCCTACAATGAGCAGTTCTTC; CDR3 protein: CSAPSGTDPYNEQFF
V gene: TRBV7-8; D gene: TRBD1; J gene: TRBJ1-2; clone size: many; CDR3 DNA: TGTGCCAGCAGCCCACTGACAGGGGGTAATGGCTACACCTTC; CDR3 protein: CASSPLTGGNGYTF
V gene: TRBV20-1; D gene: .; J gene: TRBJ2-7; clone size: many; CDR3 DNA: TGCAGTGCCTTAACACCTAGCTCCTACGAGCAGTACTTC; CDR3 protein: CSALTPSSYEQYF
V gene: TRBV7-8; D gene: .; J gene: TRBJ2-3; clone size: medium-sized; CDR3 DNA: TGTGCCAGCAGCGTCCCCGGCACAGATACGCAGTATTTT; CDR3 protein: CASSVPGTDTQYF
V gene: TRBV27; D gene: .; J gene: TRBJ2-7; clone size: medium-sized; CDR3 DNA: TGTGCCAGCAGTTTAGGGGGTTCCGGCGAGCAGTACTTC; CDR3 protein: CASSLGGSGEQYF
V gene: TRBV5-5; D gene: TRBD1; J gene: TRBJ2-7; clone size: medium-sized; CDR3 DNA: TGTGCCAGCAGCTTGGGGGGACAGGGGGACGAGCAGTACTTC; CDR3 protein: CASSLGGQGDEQYF
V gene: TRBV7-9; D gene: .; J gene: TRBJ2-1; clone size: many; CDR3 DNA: TGTGCCAGCAGCTTACGGGGGAGTGATTCCAATGAGCAGTTCTTC; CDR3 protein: CASSLRGSDSNEQFF
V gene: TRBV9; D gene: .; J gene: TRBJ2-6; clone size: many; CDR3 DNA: TGTGCCAGCAGCCCAAGCGGCGGTGCCTCTGGGGCCAACGTCCTGACTTTC; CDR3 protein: CASSPSGGASGANVLTF
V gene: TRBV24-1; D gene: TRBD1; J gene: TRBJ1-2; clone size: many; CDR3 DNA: TGTGCCACCAGTGATAGGACAGGGTTATATGGCTACACCTTC; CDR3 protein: CATSDRTGLYGYTF
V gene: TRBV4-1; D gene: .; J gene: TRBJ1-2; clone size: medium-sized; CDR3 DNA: TGCGCCAGCAGCCAAGATCTGGGTGGTTTTAACTATGGCTACACCTTC; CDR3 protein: CASSQDLGGFNYGYTF
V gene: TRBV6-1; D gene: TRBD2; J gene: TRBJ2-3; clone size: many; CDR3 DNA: TGTGCCAGCACTGTGACTAGCGGGGGGGCAGGGGATACGCAGTATTTT; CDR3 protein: CASTVTSGGAGDTQYF
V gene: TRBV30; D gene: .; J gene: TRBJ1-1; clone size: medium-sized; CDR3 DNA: TGTGCCTGGGCCGGCCTAGGGTTCGGGGGGGAGAACACTGAAGCTTTCTTT; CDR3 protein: CAWAGLGFGGENTEAFF
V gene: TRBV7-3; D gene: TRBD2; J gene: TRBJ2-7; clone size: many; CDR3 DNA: TGTGCCAGCAGCCCGGCCGGGGATAGCGGGAGTGTAGGAGAGCAGTACTTC; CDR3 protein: CASSPAGDSGSVGEQYF
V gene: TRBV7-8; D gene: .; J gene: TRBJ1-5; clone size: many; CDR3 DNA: TGTGCCAGCAGCTTTCGACGGGCAAATCAGCCCCAGCATTTT; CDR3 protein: CASSFRRANQPQHF
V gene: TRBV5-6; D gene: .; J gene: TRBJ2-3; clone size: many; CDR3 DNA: TGTGCCAGCAGCTTGCCTAGCGCGAACACAGATACGCAGTATTTT; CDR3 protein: CASSLPSANTDTQYF
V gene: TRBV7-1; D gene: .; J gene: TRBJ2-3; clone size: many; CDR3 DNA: TGTGCCAGCAGCTCTTATCCCATCCGAGGGGCGACTAGCACAGATACGCAGTATTTT; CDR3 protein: CASSSYPIRGATSTDTQYF
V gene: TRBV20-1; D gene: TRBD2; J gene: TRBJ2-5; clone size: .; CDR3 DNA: TGCAGTGCTAGCCCGCCCCCGACTAGCGGGAGGGGTTGGACCCAGTACTTC; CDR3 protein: CSASPPPTSGRGWTQYF
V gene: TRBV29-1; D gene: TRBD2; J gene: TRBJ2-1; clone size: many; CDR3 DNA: TGCAGCGCCCTCAGCGGGATAGCTCAAGAATACAATGAGCAGTTCTTC; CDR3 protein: CSALSGIAQEYNEQFF
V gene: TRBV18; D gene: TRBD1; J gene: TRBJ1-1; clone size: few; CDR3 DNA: TGTGCCAGCTCGACAGGGGGCAATTTTAAGGAAGCTTTCTTT; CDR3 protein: CASSTGGNFKEAFF
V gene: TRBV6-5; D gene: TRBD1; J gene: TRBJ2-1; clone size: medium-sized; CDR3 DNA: TGTGCCAGCAGTACGACAGGGGACCACTACAATGAGCAGTTCTTC; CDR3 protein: CASSTTGDHYNEQFF
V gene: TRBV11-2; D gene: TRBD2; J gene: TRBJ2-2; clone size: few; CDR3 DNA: TGTGCCAGCAGCTACCTAGCGGGGGGTTCCGGGGAGCTGTTTTTT; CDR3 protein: CASSYLAGGSGELFF
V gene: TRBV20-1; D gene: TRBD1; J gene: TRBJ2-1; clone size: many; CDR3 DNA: TGCAGTGCTAGGTCTTCCGGGACAGGGGCCCGTAATGAGCAGTTCTTC; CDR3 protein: CSARSSGTGARNEQFF